The TCR beta chain described here comes from a study of PD-L1 blockade in urothelial cancer. TCRdb's table, derived via immunoSEQ multiplex PCR, lists solely in-frame clones and lacks some. The sample holds over 15,000 clones, roughly 87% seen once. Germline V gene sequence: CDR1 SEHNR, CDR2 FQNEAQ (reference sequence). The CDR3 has 13 residues. V trimming: 0 bases; J trimming: 5 bases; junction bases outside the gene matches: 1. Individual patients had between 1 and 8 samples, taken pretreatment and on-treatment. The material was PBMCs, obtained around atezolizumab (anti-PD-L1) treatment. This receptor was taken from a man aged 45 to 65 with urothelial cancer. The chain uses TRBV7-9 and TRBJ2-7, with 7 bases lining up with TRBD1. The CDR3 sequence: CASSLAGGHEQYF. CDR3 coding DNA: TGTGCCAGCAGCTTAGCAGGGGGCCACGAGCAGTACTTC.